The clone carrying this TCR beta chain was observed at least ten times. V lost 4 bases and J lost 5; bases outside the gene matches: 6. The CDR3 runs to 15 residues. Looked up from germline, CDR1 is LGHDT and CDR2 is YNNKEL (reference sequence). This sample is drawn from a study of CD8 T cells in ankylosing spondylitis. TCRdb re-analysed the 5' RACE reads in MiXCR, keeping a single row per CDR3 protein. The sample holds about 240,000 distinct CDR3 sequences, 8.2% seen once. The sequence derives from a female donor with ankylosing spondylitis or in good health (not recorded which). The source material was blood, either unsorted or a sorted T cell fraction (not recorded which). This sequence joins TRBV3-1 and TRBJ2-1; the match to TRBD2 covers 9 bases. CDR3 in DNA: TGTGCCAGCAGCCTAGCGGGAGCGGAAAACAATGAGCAGTTCTTC. The encoded protein is CASSLAGAENNEQFF.